The T cell receptor beta chain under discussion was sequenced for a study of response to subunit inactivated influenza vaccine. Findings of the study overall: It was the authors' suggestion that each seasonal influenza vaccination recruits few new T cells.

Points on this clonotype: The target antigen is unknown.

TCRdb reanalysed the RT-PCR reads using MiXCR and keeps one entry per CDR3 protein. The sample records about 300,000 distinct CDR3 sequences, 22% being singletons. The receptor comes from a man aged 50-75 years who received an inactivated influenza vaccine. The input for sequencing was PBMCs from blood, taken about 20 months after vaccination.

The CDR3 protein is CASSLGWGDNQPQHF. In DNA form, the CDR3 reads TGTGCCAGCAGCTTAGGCTGGGGGGACAATCAGCCCCAGCATTTT. The chain joins TRBV7-6 to TRBJ1-5; D possibly corresponds to TRBD1 (5 bases). Trimming took 1 base from V and 3 from J, leaving 10 bases between them. The CDR3 has 15 residues. Germline-derived CDR1 and CDR2 are SGHVS and FNYEAQ.